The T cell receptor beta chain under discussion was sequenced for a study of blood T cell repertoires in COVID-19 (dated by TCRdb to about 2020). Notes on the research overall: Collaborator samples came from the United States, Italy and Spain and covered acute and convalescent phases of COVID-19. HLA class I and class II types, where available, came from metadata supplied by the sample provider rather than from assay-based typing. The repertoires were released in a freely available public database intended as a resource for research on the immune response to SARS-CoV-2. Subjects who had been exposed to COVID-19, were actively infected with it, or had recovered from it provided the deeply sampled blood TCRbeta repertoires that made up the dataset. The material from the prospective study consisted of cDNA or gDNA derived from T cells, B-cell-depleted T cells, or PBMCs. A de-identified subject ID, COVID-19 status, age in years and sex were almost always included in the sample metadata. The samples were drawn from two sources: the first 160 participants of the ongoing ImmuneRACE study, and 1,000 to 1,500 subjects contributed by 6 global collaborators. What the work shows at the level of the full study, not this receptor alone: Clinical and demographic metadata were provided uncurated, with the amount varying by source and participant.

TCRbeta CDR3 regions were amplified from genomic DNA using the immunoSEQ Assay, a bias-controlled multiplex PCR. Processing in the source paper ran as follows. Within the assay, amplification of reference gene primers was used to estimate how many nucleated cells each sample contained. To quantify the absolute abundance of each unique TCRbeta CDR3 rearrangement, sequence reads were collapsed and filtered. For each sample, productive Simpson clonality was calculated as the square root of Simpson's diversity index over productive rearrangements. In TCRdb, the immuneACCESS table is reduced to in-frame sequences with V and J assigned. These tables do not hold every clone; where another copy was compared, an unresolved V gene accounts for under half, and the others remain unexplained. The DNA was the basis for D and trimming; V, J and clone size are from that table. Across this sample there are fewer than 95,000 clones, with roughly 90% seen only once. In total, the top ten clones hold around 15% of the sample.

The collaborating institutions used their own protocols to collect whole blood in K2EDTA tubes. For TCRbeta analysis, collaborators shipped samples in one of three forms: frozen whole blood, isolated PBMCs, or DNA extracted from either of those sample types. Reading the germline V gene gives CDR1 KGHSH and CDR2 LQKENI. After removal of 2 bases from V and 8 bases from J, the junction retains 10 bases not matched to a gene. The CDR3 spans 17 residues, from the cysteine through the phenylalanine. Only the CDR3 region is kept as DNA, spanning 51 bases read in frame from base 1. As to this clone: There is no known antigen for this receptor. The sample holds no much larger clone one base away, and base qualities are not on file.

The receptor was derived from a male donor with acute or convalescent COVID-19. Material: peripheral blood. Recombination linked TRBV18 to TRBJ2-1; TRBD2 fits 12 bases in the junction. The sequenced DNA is TGTGCCAGCTCACCAACCGGCCTAGCGGGGGGGCTTGATGAGCAGTTCTTC. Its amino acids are CASSPTGLAGGLDEQFF.